Below are 26 T cell receptor beta chains sequenced from a single sample in a study of blood T cell repertoires in COVID-19. Sequencing was performed with immunoSEQ multiplex PCR; in TCRdb, only in-frame clones are kept and a portion is missing. The repertoire holds some 150,000 clones, with about 75% as singletons. Sequenced: PBMCs or T cells enriched from blood (not recorded which). Every receptor here comes from a woman aged 45-60 years who had recovered from COVID-19.

The V and J genes are TRBV28 and TRBJ1-4; unclear D gene. Germline loops: CDR1 MDHEN, CDR2 SYDVKM. Trimming removed 10 bases at V and 8 bases at J, with 14 bases between. CDR3 size: 12 residues. CDR3 sequence reads: CATLETGEKLFF. CDR3 DNA sequence: TGTGCCACGCTCGAAACCGGGGAAAAACTGTTTTTT.

The chain links TRBV7-9 to TRBJ2-3, with 8 bases identical to TRBD1. Germline V CDR1 and CDR2: SEHNR, FQNEAQ (reference sequence). This CDR3 region has 15 residues. V shed 4 bases, J shed 5 bases, and the junction held 8 bases outside the gene matches. The CDR3 sequence: CASSYDRGGGDTQYF. The CDR3 bases are TGTGCCAGCAGCTACGACAGGGGTGGTGGAGATACGCAGTATTTT.

The CDR3 DNA reads TGTGCCAGCAGCGCCGGTACTACCCCCCTCGAGCAGTACTTC. This encodes CASSAGTTPLEQYF. The chain uses TRBV5-6 and TRBJ2-7; D remains ambiguous. The length of the CDR3 is 14 residues. Germline CDR1 is SGHDT and CDR2 is YYEEEE. Trimming removed 4 bases from V and 6 bases from J, with 17 bases in between. Drawing the rest from reference TRBV5-6 and TRBJ2-7, the complete variable domain is DAGVTQSPTHLIKTRGQQVTLRCSPKSGHDTVSWYQQALGQGPQFIFQYYEEEERQRGNFPDRFSGHQFPNYSSELNVNALLLGDSALYLCASSAGTTPLEQYFGPGTRLTVT.

This clone has more than one count but fewer than ten. The chain uses TRBV27 and TRBJ2-7, with D possibly TRBD1 on 6 matching bases. V was shortened by 7 bases and J by 2 bases, with 15 bases between the two germline ends. Germline V gives CDR1 MNHEY, CDR2 SMNVEV (reference sequence). The CDR3 covers 14 residues. The chain's CDR3 is CASTKGAGAYEQYF. In nucleotides, the CDR3 is TGTGCCAGCACGAAAGGGGCAGGGGCCTACGAGCAGTACTTC.

The J gene is TRBJ1-2, the V gene TRBV7-8; no definite D call. Trimming shortened V by 0 bases and J by 4 bases, and 6 bases separated the two germline ends. The germline V gene encodes CDR1 SGHVS and CDR2 FQNEAQ. The CDR3 has 13 residues. CDR3 bases: TGTGCCAGCAGCTTAGCCTCTCTCTATGGCTACACCTTC. Amino acids: CASSLASLYGYTF.

The chain uses TRBV5-1 and TRBJ2-7, with 7 bases matching TRBD1. This CDR3 region has 15 residues. V trimming: 0 bases; J trimming: 5 bases; junction bases outside the gene matches: 8. CDR1 SGHRS and CDR2 YFSETQ come from the germline V gene. The CDR3 coding sequence is TGCGCCAGCAGCTTGGTGCTAGGGGGCATCGACGAGCAGTACTTC. It yields the protein CASSLVLGGIDEQYF.

The genes are TRBV13 and TRBJ2-2, with D perhaps matching TRBD1 (5 bases). V gave up 7 bases and J gave up 6 bases, with 9 bases separating them. The CDR3 is made up of 12 amino acids. Germline V CDR1 and CDR2: PRHDT, FYEKMQ (reference sequence). CDR3 amino acids: CASKQEPGELFF. CDR3 sequence (DNA): TGTGCCAGCAAACAGGAACCCGGGGAGCTGTTTTTT.

The CDR3 loop is CASSPTRGEETQYF. The CDR3, as DNA: TGTGCCAGCTCACCTACCCGGGGGGAAGAGACCCAGTACTTC. The chain recombines TRBV18 with TRBJ2-5, with 7 bases matching TRBD2. This CDR3 has 14 residues. The germline V gene encodes CDR1 KGHSH and CDR2 LQKENI. With V trimmed by 3 bases and J by 3 bases, 4 bases remained unmatched.

The V and J genes are TRBV14 and TRBJ1-2; 7 bases align to TRBD1. With V trimmed by 1 base and J by 4 bases, 3 bases remained unmatched. This CDR3 contains 14 residues. Germline assignment: CDR1 SGHDN and CDR2 FVKESK. In DNA form, the CDR3 reads TGTGCCAGCAGCCAAGGACAGGGACCCTATGGCTACACCTTC. This sequence encodes CASSQGQGPYGYTF.

The CDR3 region is CASSESGIADTDTQYF. The CDR3 DNA is TGCGCCAGCAGTGAGTCGGGGATAGCGGACACAGATACGCAGTATTTT. The chain combines TRBV10-2 with TRBJ2-3, with D possibly matching TRBD2 (6 bases). Germline V lookup: CDR1 WSHSY, CDR2 SAAADI. The CDR3 length is 16 residues. Trimming cost V 0 bases and J 2 bases, with 12 bases left between them.

The chain carries TRBV28 and TRBJ2-4; 7 bases map to TRBD1. This CDR3 is 15 amino acids long. CDR1 is MDHEN, CDR2 SYDVKM, per germline. V lost 2 bases and J lost 3; bases outside the gene matches: 4. In DNA form, the CDR3 reads TGTGCCAGCAGTTTAGAGGGGGCTGGCAAAAACATTCAGTACTTC. This gives the protein CASSLEGAGKNIQYF.

In its sample, this clone was seen a few times. The chain joins TRBV28 to TRBJ2-7; the match to TRBD2 covers 8 bases. The junction had 8 bases not matched to a gene; V was cut back by 5 bases and J by 2 bases. This CDR3 is 15 amino acids long. CDR1 is MDHEN, CDR2 SYDVKM, per germline. The CDR3 here is CASSPPAGEAYEQYF. The CDR3 region has the DNA TGTGCCAGCAGTCCACCAGCGGGAGAGGCCTACGAGCAGTACTTC.

The chain's CDR3 is CSAVGRGAEAFF. The CDR3 nucleotides are TGCAGCGCGGTCGGGAGGGGGGCTGAAGCTTTCTTT. This chain connects TRBV29-1 to TRBJ1-1, with a tentative D call TRBD1 (6 bases). Germline values: CDR1 SQVTM, CDR2 ANQGSEA. Trimming took 7 bases from V and 6 from J, leaving 15 bases between them. CDR3 size: 12 residues.

The chain couples TRBV5-1 to TRBJ1-2; D perhaps matches TRBD1 (5 bases). Trimming removed 5 bases at V and 3 bases at J, with 14 bases between. Germline CDR1 SGHRS, CDR2 YFSETQ. The CDR3 length is 14 residues. CDR3 DNA: TGCGCCAGCAGGGATCAGGGCAGAGACTATGGCTACACCTTC. Amino acids: CASRDQGRDYGYTF.

This chain joins TRBV19 and TRBJ1-4; TRBD1 is a possible D gene (6 bases). V lost 7 bases, J lost 3 bases, and 18 bases lay in between. Germline lookup yields CDR1 LNHDA and CDR2 SQIVND (reference sequence). The CDR3 has 16 amino acids. The CDR3 reads CASTSPMAGANEKLFF. The CDR3 DNA is TGTGCCAGTACCTCTCCAATGGCAGGGGCTAATGAAAAACTGTTTTTT.

The chain has TRBV2 and TRBJ2-7, with 14 bases aligning to TRBD2. The CDR3 length is 18 residues. CDR1 and CDR2 from the germline V gene are SNHLY and FYNNEI. The J segment lost 4 bases and the V segment lost 4 bases, leaving 12 bases of the junction unmatched. CDR3 DNA: TGTGCCAGCAGTGGGATTGATGGGACTAGCGGGAGAGGATACGAGCAGTACTTC. Translated, it gives CASSGIDGTSGRGYEQYF.

This clone was seen a few times. The V call is TRBV7-2, the J call TRBJ1-6, with D hard to call. The germline V gene has CDR1 SGHTA and CDR2 FQGNSA. This CDR3 is 16 amino acids long. Between the trimmed V and J ends, which lost 4 bases and 2 bases, there was a span of 12 bases. CDR3: CASSSRGEAYNSPLHF. As DNA, the CDR3 is TGTGCCAGCAGCTCGCGCGGGGAAGCCTATAATTCACCCCTCCACTTT.

This clone has a single count. The chain is built from TRBV9 and TRBJ1-6, with D possibly matching TRBD1 (6 bases). V dropped 4 bases and J dropped 5 bases, with 13 bases sitting between them. Germline CDR1 is SGDLS and CDR2 is YYNGEE. The CDR3 has 15 amino acids. The CDR3 protein is CASSPAGANNSPLHF. The CDR3 DNA follows: TGTGCCAGCAGCCCCGCAGGGGCGAATAATTCACCCCTCCACTTT.

This clone was counted a few times. This sequence joins TRBV2 and TRBJ1-2; D is possibly TRBD1 (5 bases). Trimming took off 2 bases at V and 7 bases at J, with 11 bases between the two ends. CDR1 is SNHLY, CDR2 FYNNEI, per germline. The CDR3 runs to 13 residues. The CDR3 DNA is TGTGCCAGCAGTGAAAGGGGCAGAACTGGCTACACCTTC. Residues: CASSERGRTGYTF.

The chain uses TRBV3-1 (or the pseudogene TRBV3-2) and TRBJ2-2; TRBD1 aligns across 8 bases. The CDR3 contains 15 residues. CDR1 is LGHDT, CDR2 YNNKEL, per germline (reference sequence). J gave up 4 bases and V 5 bases, and 6 bases lay outside the gene matches. In DNA form, the CDR3 reads TGTGCCAGCAGCTCCAAACAGGGGGGCACCGGGGAGCTGTTTTTT. This encodes CASSSKQGGTGELFF.

This chain connects TRBV4-1 to TRBJ1-1; a weak D match, TRBD1 (6 bases). The CDR3 runs 15 residues. Germline V gene lookup returns CDR1 MGHRA and CDR2 YSYEKL. V lost 1 base to trimming and J lost 1 base, with 10 bases between them. The CDR3 DNA reads TGCGCCAGCAGCCAAGGACAGGAAGGGAACACTGAAGCTTTCTTT. Translating gives CASSQGQEGNTEAFF.

This CDR3 reads CASRPTEVINQPQHF. DNA for the CDR3: TGTGCCAGCAGACCGACAGAGGTGATCAATCAGCCCCAGCATTTT. The chain combines TRBV6-5 with TRBJ1-5; D is possibly TRBD1 (5 bases). The V end was cut by 6 bases, the J end by 3 bases, with 15 bases between. Germline CDR1 is MNHEY and CDR2 is SVGAGI. This CDR3 is built from 15 residues.

The gene calls are TRBV6-5 and TRBJ2-7, with a possible D match to TRBD1 (6 bases). Germline values: CDR1 MNHEY, CDR2 SVGAGI. Trimming removed 2 bases from V and 0 bases from J, with 8 bases in between. The CDR3 extends over 14 amino acids. CDR3 region: CASSYMDSSYEQYF. As DNA, the CDR3 is TGTGCCAGCAGTTACATGGACAGCTCCTACGAGCAGTACTTC.

The genes are TRBV19 and TRBJ1-1, with D unclear. The CDR3 covers 16 residues. The V and J ends lost 2 bases and 1 base respectively, with 14 bases between them. Germline V gene sequence: CDR1 LNHDA, CDR2 SQIVND (reference sequence). This chain's CDR3 is CASSIRRVKANTEAFF. The DNA of the CDR3 is TGTGCCAGTAGTATACGACGGGTTAAAGCGAACACTGAAGCTTTCTTT.

This sequence joins TRBV18 and TRBJ2-7; 11 bases are a match to TRBD1. V was pared by 5 bases and J by 2 bases, with 5 bases of the junction left unmatched. Germline loops: CDR1 KGHSH, CDR2 LQKENI. The CDR3 is 15 amino acids. The CDR3 spells CASSTGQGVPYEQYF. The CDR3 DNA reads TGTGCCAGCTCAACGGGACAGGGGGTACCCTACGAGCAGTACTTC. The full variable domain, in which reference TRBV18 and TRBJ2-7 provide the parts outside the CDR3, is NAGVMQNPRHLVRRRGQEARLRCSPMKGHSHVYWYRQLPEEGLKFMVYLQKENIIDESGMPKERFSAEFPKEGPSILRIQQVVRGDSAAYFCASSTGQGVPYEQYFGPGTRLTVT.

The rearrangement joins TRBV28 to TRBJ1-2, with no clear D. Germline loops: CDR1 MDHEN, CDR2 SYDVKM. Trimming took off 4 bases at V and 6 bases at J, with 15 bases between the two ends. This CDR3 contains 14 residues. For the CDR3, the DNA is TGTGCCAGCAGTTACCCAGACTACCCGGATGGCTACACCTTC. It encodes CASSYPDYPDGYTF.